These 26 T cell receptor beta chains came from one sample sequenced in a study of T cells in Graves' hyperthyroidism and ophthalmopathy. Researchers took RNA transcripts and amplified the TCR beta CDR3 regions from them. In the first-round RT-PCR of the TCR CDR3, the HTBI primer set was used. TCRdb re-analysed the multiplex PCR reads in MiXCR, keeping a single row per CDR3 protein. The repertoire consists of a few hundred thousand distinct CDR3 sequences, with 15% to 20% occurring once and the leading ten covering about 31%. Sequenced sample: blood. Source of these receptors: a woman between 25 and 40 years old with Graves' ophthalmopathy.

The sample holds many counts of this clonotype. This chain links TRBV20-1 with TRBJ1-3; 9 bases are shared with TRBD1. From germline, CDR1 is DFQATT and CDR2 SNEGSKA (reference sequence). V dropped 5 bases and J dropped 2; count of bases not matched to a gene: 4. The CDR3 loop spans 14 amino acids. DNA of the CDR3: TGCAGTGCTGTACAGGGGGCGCCTGGAAACACCATATATTTT. It specifies CSAVQGAPGNTIYF.

This clonotype appeared many times. The chain carries TRBV20-1 and TRBJ2-3; the match to TRBD2 covers 10 bases. The CDR3 contains 13 residues. Germline V gene sequence: CDR1 DFQATT, CDR2 SNEGSKA (reference sequence). After removal of 6 bases from V and 5 bases from J, the junction contained 5 bases not matched to a gene. The CDR3 reads CSAKLAGVDTQYF. The CDR3 DNA reads TGCAGTGCCAAGCTAGCGGGAGTAGATACGCAGTATTTT.

The table lists this clonotype with a few counts. This chain joins TRBV19 and TRBJ2-5; TRBD2 is a possible D gene (7 bases). This CDR3 contains 14 residues. CDR1 is LNHDA and CDR2 is SQIVND in the germline V gene (reference sequence). V shed 7 bases and J shed 5 bases, with 17 bases lying between them. Here the CDR3 reads CASKASGGRETQYF. The CDR3 DNA is TGTGCCAGTAAAGCCTCGGGGGGCCGGGAGACCCAGTACTTC. Full variable domain (remainder filled in from reference TRBV19 and TRBJ2-5): DGGITQSPKYLFRKEGQNVTLSCEQNLNHDAMYWYRQDPGQGLRLIYYSQIVNDFQKGDIAEGYSVSREKKESFPLTVTSAQKNPTAFYLCASKASGGRETQYFGPGTRLLVL.

This clonotype has more than one count but fewer than ten. The chain uses TRBV10-3 and TRBJ1-2; TRBD1 agrees at 7 bases. This CDR3 spans 14 amino acids. Germline CDR1 and CDR2: ENHRY and SYGVKD. V was clipped by 2 bases and J by 7 bases; unmatched bases: 7. The CDR3 protein is CAISERAGGSGYTF. CDR3 DNA: TGTGCCATCAGTGAGAGGGCAGGGGGAAGTGGCTACACCTTC.

This clonotype was seen repeatedly, ten times or more. The chain joins TRBV20-1 to TRBJ2-1; the match to TRBD2 covers 11 bases. The CDR3 is 16 amino acids. Germline V lookup: CDR1 DFQATT, CDR2 SNEGSKA (reference sequence). V lost 3 bases, J lost 3 bases, and 7 bases stayed unmatched. In DNA form, the CDR3 reads TGCAGTGCTAGCAACTTACTAGCGGGGGTCTACAATGAGCAGTTCTTC. It translates to CSASNLLAGVYNEQFF.

Only a few counts were recorded for this clonotype. The chain employs TRBV14 and TRBJ2-1, with unresolved D. Per germline, CDR1 SGHDN and CDR2 FVKESK. This CDR3 is 16 amino acids long. V lost 4 bases and J 3 bases, leaving 16 bases between the germline ends. In DNA form, the CDR3 reads TGTGCCAGCAGCCTAAGACCGGGCCAGTACTACAATGAGCAGTTCTTC. Amino acids: CASSLRPGQYYNEQFF.

The V gene is TRBV18, the J gene TRBJ2-7; 7 bases map to TRBD1. This CDR3 has 13 residues. The germline gives CDR1 KGHSH, CDR2 LQKENI. The junction had 9 bases not matched to a gene; V was cut back by 8 bases and J by 5 bases. The chain's CDR3 is CASTTGVLDEQYF. CDR3 in DNA: TGTGCCAGCACTACAGGGGTTCTCGACGAGCAGTACTTC.

This clonotype was detected ten times or more. The chain couples TRBV28 to TRBJ1-2, with a tentative D call TRBD1 (6 bases). This CDR3 comprises 12 residues. V was clipped by 10 bases and J by 6 bases, with 15 bases between them. Per the germline V gene, CDR1 is MDHEN and CDR2 is SYDVKM. CDR3 nucleotide sequence: TGTGCCACCCTAGGGGGGTCGGATGGCTACACCTTC. This translates into CATLGGSDGYTF.

The sample holds one count of this clonotype. This chain uses TRBV7-8 with TRBJ2-1; D unresolved. Germline CDR1 reads SGHVS; CDR2 reads FQNEAQ. The CDR3 extends over 15 amino acids. V was trimmed by 7 bases and J by 10 bases, leaving 23 bases between them. The CDR3 nucleotides read TGTGCCAGCATCCCTATCAGGCTCCTTTCCTACGAGCAGTTCTTC. Its protein is CASIPIRLLSYEQFF.

This clonotype appeared many times. The chain uses TRBV7-2 and TRBJ2-7; TRBD2 matches 9 bases. CDR3 length: 15 residues. Trimming at V came to 0 bases and at J to 3 bases, leaving 3 bases not matched to a gene. CDR1 and CDR2 (germline): SGHTA, FQGNSA. Here the CDR3 reads CASSLAGGRVYEQYF. For the CDR3, the DNA is TGTGCCAGCAGCTTAGCGGGCGGGAGGGTCTACGAGCAGTACTTC.

This clonotype occurred many times. V and J are TRBV13 and TRBJ2-7, with D perhaps given as TRBD1 or TRBD2 (7 bases each). The V end lost 6 bases, the J end lost 5 bases, and 20 bases lay between the germline ends. This CDR3 has 15 amino acids. Germline V CDR1 and CDR2: PRHDT, FYEKMQ (reference sequence). CDR3 sequence reads: CASREPGGGSNEQYF. The CDR3 DNA reads as TGTGCCAGCAGAGAACCAGGGGGGGGGAGCAACGAGCAGTACTTC.

This sequence joins TRBV7-9 and TRBJ2-7; 9 nucleotides agree with TRBD1. The CDR3 spans 18 residues. CDR1 is SEHNR and CDR2 is FQNEAQ in the germline V gene (reference sequence). With 4 bases clipped from V and 2 bases from J, the junction kept 15 bases outside the gene matches. In DNA form, the CDR3 reads TGTGCCAGCAGCTCAATGGCACAGGGGGCGCGAGTGGCCTACGAGCAGTACTTC. As protein: CASSSMAQGARVAYEQYF.

This clonotype was counted a few times. The V call is TRBV9, the J call TRBJ2-1, with D possibly TRBD2 on 6 matching bases. V lost 0 bases and J lost 7, with 11 bases in between. Germline V gene sequence: CDR1 SGDLS, CDR2 YYNGEE. This CDR3 is built from 14 residues. CDR3 coding DNA: TGTGCCAGCAGCGTAGTGCCCAGCGGGAATGAGCAGTTCTTC. This translates into CASSVVPSGNEQFF.

This clonotype was counted between two and nine times. This chain links TRBV25-1 with TRBJ1-2; no reliable D call. The V gene's germline CDR1 is MGHDK and CDR2 SYGVNS. This CDR3 spans 10 amino acids. The V and J ends lost 4 bases and 6 bases respectively, with 3 bases between them. CDR3 bases: TGTGCCAGCAGTGCGGATGGCTACACCTTC. Protein sequence: CASSADGYTF.

The chain combines TRBV24-1 with TRBJ1-1, with TRBD1 identical over 8 bases. Germline trimming cut 3 bases from V and 13 bases from J; bases unmatched to any gene: 9. The CDR3 sequence is 13 residues long. The germline V gene encodes CDR1 KGHDR and CDR2 SFDVKD. The CDR3 DNA sequence: TGTGCCACCAGTGATACGATCAGGGGGCGATTTTTCTTT. It yields the protein CATSDTIRGRFFF.

This clonotype was counted ten times or more. V and J are TRBV5-1 and TRBJ2-7; D perhaps matches TRBD2 (5 bases). This CDR3 is built from 16 residues. Trimming stripped 5 bases from V and 0 bases from J, with 18 bases between. Germline V gene data show CDR1 as SGHRS and CDR2 as YFSETQ. The CDR3 DNA reads TGCGCCAGCAGTTCGGACTCCTCCAACCCCTCCTACGAGCAGTACTTC. Protein product: CASSSDSSNPSYEQYF.

In this sample, this clonotype turned up many times. The rearrangement uses TRBV28 and TRBJ2-2; D remains unclear. CDR1 and CDR2 from the germline V gene are MDHEN and SYDVKM. This CDR3 is built from 13 residues. V lost 3 bases and J lost 1, with 3 bases in between. The CDR3 reads CASSFLNTGELFF. The CDR3 DNA is TGTGCCAGCAGTTTTTTGAACACCGGGGAGCTGTTTTTT. Full variable domain (rest looked up from reference TRBV28 and TRBJ2-2): DVKVTQSSRYLVKRTGEKVFLECVQDMDHENMFWYRQDPGLGLRLIYFSYDVKMKEKGDIPEGYSVSREKKERFSLILESASTNQTSMYLCASSFLNTGELFFGEGSRLTVL.

This chain joins TRBV4-2 and TRBJ2-3; 9 nucleotides match TRBD2. In germline, CDR1 is LGHNA, CDR2 YNFKEQ. The CDR3 is 15 residues long. The V segment lost 1 base and the J segment 4 bases; nucleotides outside the gene matches: 3. The CDR3 DNA follows: TGTGCCAGCAGCCAAGTTAGCGGGAGAGCAGATACGCAGTATTTT. This sequence encodes CASSQVSGRADTQYF.

This clonotype was counted at least ten times. The CDR3 protein is CSARDGYTRSGTEAFF. The CDR3 coding sequence is TGCAGTGCTAGAGATGGTTATACAAGGAGCGGCACTGAAGCTTTCTTT. The chain recombines TRBV20-1 with TRBJ1-1; unclear D gene. Germline-derived CDR1 and CDR2 are DFQATT and SNEGSKA (reference sequence). The CDR3 has 16 amino acids. Deletions cut 0 bases from V and 4 bases from J, with 18 bases between.

This clonotype was counted many times. The J gene is TRBJ2-3, the V gene TRBV11-2; tentatively, D is TRBD2 (7 bases). Deletions cut 5 bases from V and 2 bases from J, with 11 bases between. This CDR3 has 14 amino acids. CDR1 is SGHAT and CDR2 is FQNNGV in the germline V gene. The CDR3 DNA sequence: TGTGCCAGCAGCAGGGGGGGAGACACAGATACGCAGTATTTT. Translating it yields CASSRGGDTDTQYF.

To note about this clonotype: This may arise from a read error, as a much more abundant clone is one base away. This rearrangement joins TRBV6-2 or TRBV6-3 to TRBJ2-1; 8 positions match TRBD1. TRBJ2-7 explains the end of the DNA better; the J call may be wrong. Germline-derived CDR1 and CDR2 are MNHEY and SVGEGT. The CDR3 extends over 14 amino acids. The chain's CDR3 is CASSSRGHYNEQYF. In nucleotides, the CDR3 is TGTGCCAGCAGCAGCAGGGGGCACTACAATGAGCAGTACTTC.

The chain links TRBV6-1 to TRBJ2-5, with TRBD2 matching 13 bases. V was clipped by 5 bases and J by 5 bases; unmatched bases: 8. The CDR3 length is 16 residues. Per the germline V gene, CDR1 is MNHNS and CDR2 is SASEGT. The CDR3 sequence is CASSLGTSGMWETQYF. Here the CDR3 DNA reads TGTGCCAGCAGTCTCGGGACTAGCGGGATGTGGGAGACCCAGTACTTC.

The J gene is TRBJ2-1, the V gene TRBV6-2 or TRBV6-3; perhaps D is TRBD1 or TRBD2 (6 bases each). Germline loops: CDR1 MNHEY, CDR2 SVGEGT. Between the trimmed V and J ends, which lost 6 bases and 3 bases, there was a span of 18 bases. The CDR3 is 16 residues long. This CDR3 reads CASSQTSKGVYNEQFF. CDR3 nucleotide sequence: TGTGCCAGCAGCCAGACTAGTAAGGGGGTCTACAATGAGCAGTTCTTC.

This clonotype was observed a handful of times. The V call is TRBV7-3, the J call TRBJ1-1, with D unclear. Trimming cost V 6 bases and J 4 bases, with 15 bases left between them. Per the germline V gene, CDR1 is SGHTA and CDR2 is FQGTGA. The CDR3 contains 14 residues. CDR3: CASSQSEGSTEAFF. CDR3 DNA sequence: TGTGCCAGCAGTCAATCCGAGGGTTCCACTGAAGCTTTCTTT. Combining the CDR3 with reference TRBV7-3 and TRBJ1-1 gives the whole variable domain GAGVSQTPSNKVTEKGKYVELRCDPISGHTALYWYRQSLGQGPEFLIYFQGTGAADDSGLPNDRFFAVRPEGSVSTLKIQRTERGDSAVYLCASSQSEGSTEAFFGQGTRLTVV.

For this clonotype: A read error may be the cause here, since a much bigger clone is one base away. The genes are TRBV7-2 and TRBJ2-7; 7 positions agree with TRBD1. V shed 5 bases, J shed 2 bases, and the junction held 9 bases outside the gene matches. Germline V CDR1 and CDR2: SGHTA, FQGNSA. This CDR3 spans 15 amino acids. The CDR3 reads CASSDAGGRTYEQYF. Here the CDR3 DNA reads TGTGCCAGCAGCGACGCAGGGGGAAGAACCTACGAGCAGTACTTC. Based on the CDR3 plus reference TRBV7-2 and TRBJ2-7, the full variable domain is GAGVSQSPSNKVTEKGKDVELRCDPISGHTALYWYRQSLGQGLEFLIYFQGNSAPDKSGLPSDRFSAERTGGSVSTLTIQRTQQEDSAVYLCASSDAGGRTYEQYFGPGTRLTVT.

The V call is TRBV7-6, the J call TRBJ2-6; 10 nucleotides line up with TRBD2. Germline trimming cut 5 bases from V and 0 bases from J; bases unmatched to any gene: 13. The CDR3 contains 20 residues. CDR1 and CDR2 (germline): SGHVS, FNYEAQ. The CDR3 nucleotides read TGTGCCAGCAGCGTAACACCAGGACTAGCGGATTTCTCTGGGGCCAACGTCCTGACTTTC. This sequence encodes CASSVTPGLADFSGANVLTF.